These T cell receptor beta chains were read from a single sample in a study of preoperative IRX-2 immunotherapy in early breast cancer. Assay: immunoSEQ multiplex PCR; the TCRdb copy retains only in-frame clones and omits some. In the table there are 25,000 to 30,000 clones, roughly four fifths of which are singletons. This specimen consisted of lymph node tissue, obtained after IRX-2 immunotherapy. These receptors were collected from a human donor with breast cancer. CDR3s include the opening cysteine and the closing phenylalanine or tryptophan. Size is omitted from some rows. Given values are once, few, many or a class for expanded clones.

J gene: TRBJ1-1; V gene: TRBV12-5; clone size: NA; CDR3 protein: CASGFGALAFF
J gene: TRBJ1-5; V gene: TRBV28; clone size: NA; CDR3 protein: CASSLGGGSSNQPQHF
J gene: TRBJ1-1; V gene: TRBV6-7; clone size: NA; CDR3 protein: CASSDNTEAFF
J gene: TRBJ2-7; V gene: TRBV18; clone size: NA; CDR3 protein: CASSPRTGSLEQYF
J gene: TRBJ2-2; V gene: TRBV6-8; clone size: NA; CDR3 protein: CAISDQYTGELFF
J gene: TRBJ2-1; V gene: TRBV5-1; clone size: NA; CDR3 protein: CASSLGTVRGEQFF
J gene: TRBJ1-4; V gene: TRBV30; clone size: few; CDR3 protein: CAWTRGDHNEKLFF
J gene: TRBJ1-1; V gene: TRBV19; clone size: NA; CDR3 protein: CATGDRGDTEAFF
J gene: TRBJ1-1; V gene: TRBV29-1; clone size: NA; CDR3 protein: CSAHGGGGTEAFF
J gene: TRBJ2-5; V gene: TRBV6-8; clone size: NA; CDR3 protein: CASSQSRETQYF
J gene: TRBJ2-2; V gene: TRBV14; clone size: once; CDR3 protein: CASSHWVTGELFF
J gene: TRBJ2-6; V gene: TRBV11-3; clone size: NA; CDR3 protein: CASSYPPTGTGANVLTF
J gene: TRBJ2-7; V gene: TRBV6-8; clone size: NA; CDR3 protein: CASSQMGPLGRANSYEQYF
J gene: TRBJ1-5; V gene: TRBV15; clone size: once; CDR3 protein: CATSRVEGARGNQPQHF
J gene: TRBJ1-5; V gene: TRBV6-7; clone size: few; CDR3 protein: CASSLPGARQPQHF
J gene: TRBJ1-2; V gene: TRBV7-1; clone size: NA; CDR3 protein: CASSAGPTGYGYTF
J gene: TRBJ1-6; V gene: TRBV6-4; clone size: NA; CDR3 protein: CASTPRGGAPSPLHF
J gene: TRBJ1-1; V gene: TRBV29-1; clone size: NA; CDR3 protein: CSVIPNQWNTEAFF
J gene: TRBJ2-1; V gene: TRBV12-5; clone size: NA; CDR3 protein: CASSFGDASYNEQFF
J gene: TRBJ1-5; V gene: TRBV1; clone size: NA; CDR3 protein: CASSQEGVTSQPQHF
J gene: TRBJ2-3; V gene: TRBV5-2; clone size: NA; CDR3 protein: CASSTGPRTDTQYF
J gene: TRBJ1-1; V gene: TRBV5-1; clone size: NA; CDR3 protein: CASSFEQSRTEAFF
J gene: TRBJ1-2; V gene: TRBV6-7; clone size: NA; CDR3 protein: CASRSLGAGYTF
J gene: TRBJ1-3; V gene: TRBV5-1; clone size: NA; CDR3 protein: CASSLGDSGNTIYF
J gene: TRBJ1-4; V gene: TRBV7-6; clone size: NA; CDR3 protein: CASSLSMGTGDEKLFF
J gene: TRBJ1-5; V gene: TRBV11-3; clone size: NA; CDR3 protein: CASSFGGSGGNQPQHF
J gene: TRBJ2-2; V gene: TRBV19; clone size: NA; CDR3 protein: CASSFISGTGYSGELFF
J gene: TRBJ1-1; V gene: TRBV11-3; clone size: NA; CDR3 protein: CASSLWAVPRVTHF
J gene: TRBJ1-6; V gene: TRBV7-1; clone size: NA; CDR3 protein: CANSLDSSYNSPLHF
J gene: TRBJ1-4; V gene: TRBV11-3; clone size: NA; CDR3 protein: CASSPLSGSLLKLFF
J gene: TRBJ2-2; V gene: TRBV7-6; clone size: NA; CDR3 protein: CASSLEGPTGELFF
J gene: TRBJ1-1; V gene: TRBV7-2; clone size: NA; CDR3 protein: CASRGKDNTEAFF
J gene: TRBJ1-6; V gene: TRBV19; clone size: NA; CDR3 protein: CASSFGRMSNSPLHF